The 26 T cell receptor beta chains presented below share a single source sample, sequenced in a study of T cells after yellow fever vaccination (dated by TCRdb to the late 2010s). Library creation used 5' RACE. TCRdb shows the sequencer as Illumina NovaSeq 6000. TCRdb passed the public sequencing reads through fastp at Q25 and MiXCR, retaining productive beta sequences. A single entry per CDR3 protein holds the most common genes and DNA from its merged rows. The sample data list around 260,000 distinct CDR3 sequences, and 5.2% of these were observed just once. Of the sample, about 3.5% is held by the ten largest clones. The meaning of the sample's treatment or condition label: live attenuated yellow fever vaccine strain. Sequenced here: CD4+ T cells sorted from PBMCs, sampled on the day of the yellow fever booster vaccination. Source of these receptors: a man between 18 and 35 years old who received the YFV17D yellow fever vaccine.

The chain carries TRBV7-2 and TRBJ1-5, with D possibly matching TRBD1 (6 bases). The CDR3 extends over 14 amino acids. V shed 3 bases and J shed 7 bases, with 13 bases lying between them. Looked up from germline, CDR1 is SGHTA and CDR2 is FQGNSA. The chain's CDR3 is CASSLSGARQPQHF. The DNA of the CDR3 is TGTGCCAGCAGCTTGTCGGGGGCAAGACAGCCCCAGCATTTT. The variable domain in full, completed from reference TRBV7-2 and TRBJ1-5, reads GAGVSQSPSNKVTEKGKDVELRCDPISGHTALYWYRQSLGQGLEFLIYFQGNSAPDKSGLPSDRFSAERTGGSVSTLTIQRTQQEDSAVYLCASSLSGARQPQHFGDGTRLSIL.

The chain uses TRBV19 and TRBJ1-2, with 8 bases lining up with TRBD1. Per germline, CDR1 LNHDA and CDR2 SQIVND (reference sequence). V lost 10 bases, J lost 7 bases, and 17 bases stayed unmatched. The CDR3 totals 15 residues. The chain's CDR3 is CATAKQGVPSSGYTF. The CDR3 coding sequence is TGTGCCACCGCTAAACAGGGGGTCCCTTCCTCTGGCTACACCTTC.

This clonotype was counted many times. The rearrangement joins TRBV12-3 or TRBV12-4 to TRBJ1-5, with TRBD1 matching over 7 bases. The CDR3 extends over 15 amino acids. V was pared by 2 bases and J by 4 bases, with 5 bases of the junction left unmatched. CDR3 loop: CASSLLAGGNQPQHF. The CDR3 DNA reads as TGTGCCAGCAGTTTACTGGCAGGGGGAAATCAGCCCCAGCATTTT.

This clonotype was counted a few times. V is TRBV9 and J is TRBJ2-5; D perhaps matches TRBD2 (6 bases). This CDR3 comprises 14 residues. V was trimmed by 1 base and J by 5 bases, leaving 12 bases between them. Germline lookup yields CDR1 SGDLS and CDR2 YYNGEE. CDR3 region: CASSVRGTGETQYF. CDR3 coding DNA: TGTGCCAGCAGCGTACGGGGGACCGGGGAGACCCAGTACTTC.

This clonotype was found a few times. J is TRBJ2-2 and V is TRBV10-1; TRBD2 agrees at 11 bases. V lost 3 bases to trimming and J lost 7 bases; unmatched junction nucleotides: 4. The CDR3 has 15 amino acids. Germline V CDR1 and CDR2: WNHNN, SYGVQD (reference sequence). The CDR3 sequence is CASSDLAGGGGELFF. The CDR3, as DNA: TGCGCCAGCAGTGATCTAGCGGGGGGCGGCGGGGAGCTGTTTTTT.

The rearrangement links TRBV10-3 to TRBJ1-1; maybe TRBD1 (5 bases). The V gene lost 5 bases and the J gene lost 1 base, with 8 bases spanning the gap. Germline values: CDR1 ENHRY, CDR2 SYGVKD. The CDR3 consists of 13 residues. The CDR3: CAISTGGNTEAFF. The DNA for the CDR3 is TGTGCCATCAGTACAGGAGGGAACACTGAAGCTTTCTTT.

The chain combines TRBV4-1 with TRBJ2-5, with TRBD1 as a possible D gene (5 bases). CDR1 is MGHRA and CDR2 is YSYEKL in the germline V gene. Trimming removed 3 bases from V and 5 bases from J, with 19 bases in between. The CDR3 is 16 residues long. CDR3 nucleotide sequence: TGCGCCAGCAGCCACGGTCAGGGAAACCCCTGGGAGACCCAGTACTTC. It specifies CASSHGQGNPWETQYF.

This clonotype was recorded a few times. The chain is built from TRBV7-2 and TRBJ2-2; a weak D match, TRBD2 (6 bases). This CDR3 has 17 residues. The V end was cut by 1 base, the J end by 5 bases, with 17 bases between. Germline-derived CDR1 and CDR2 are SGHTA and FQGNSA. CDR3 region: CASSLVGASENTGELFF. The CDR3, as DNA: TGTGCCAGCAGCTTAGTCGGGGCTAGCGAAAATACCGGGGAGCTGTTTTTT.

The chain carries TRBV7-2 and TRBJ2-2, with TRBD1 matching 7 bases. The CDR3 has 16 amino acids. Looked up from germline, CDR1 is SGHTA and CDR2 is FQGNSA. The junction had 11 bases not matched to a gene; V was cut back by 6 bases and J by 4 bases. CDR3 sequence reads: CASSRVWAGGTGELFF. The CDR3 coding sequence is TGTGCCAGCAGTAGGGTGTGGGCAGGGGGCACCGGGGAGCTGTTTTTT.

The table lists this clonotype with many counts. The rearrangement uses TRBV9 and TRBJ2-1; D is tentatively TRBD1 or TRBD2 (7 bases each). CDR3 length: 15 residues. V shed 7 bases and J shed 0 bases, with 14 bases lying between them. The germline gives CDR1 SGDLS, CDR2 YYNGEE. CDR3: CASARGDSSYNEQFF. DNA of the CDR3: TGTGCCAGCGCCCGGGGGGACAGCTCCTACAATGAGCAGTTCTTC.

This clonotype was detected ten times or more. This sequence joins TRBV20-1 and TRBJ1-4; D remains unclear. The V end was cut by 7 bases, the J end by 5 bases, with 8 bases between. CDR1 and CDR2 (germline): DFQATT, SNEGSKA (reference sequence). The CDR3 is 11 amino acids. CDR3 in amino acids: CSGTVNEKLFF. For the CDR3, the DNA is TGCAGTGGGACGGTGAATGAAAAACTGTTTTTT.

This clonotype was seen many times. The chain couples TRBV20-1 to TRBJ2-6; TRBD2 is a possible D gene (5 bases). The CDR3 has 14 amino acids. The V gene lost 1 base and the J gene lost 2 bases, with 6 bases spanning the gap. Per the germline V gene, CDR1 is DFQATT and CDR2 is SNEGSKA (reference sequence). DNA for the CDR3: TGCAGTGCTAGAGTGGAGGCTGGGGCCAACGTCCTGACTTTC. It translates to CSARVEAGANVLTF.

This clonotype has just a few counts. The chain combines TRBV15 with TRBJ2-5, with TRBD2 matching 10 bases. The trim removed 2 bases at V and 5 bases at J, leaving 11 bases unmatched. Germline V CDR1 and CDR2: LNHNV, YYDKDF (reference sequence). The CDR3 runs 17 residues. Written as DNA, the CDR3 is TGTGCCACCAGCAGACTACAGACTAGCGGGTCTAGGGAGACCCAGTACTTC. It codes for CATSRLQTSGSRETQYF. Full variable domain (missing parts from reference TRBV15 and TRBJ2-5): DAMVIQNPRYQVTQFGKPVTLSCSQTLNHNVMYWYQQKSSQAPKLLFHYYDKDFNNEADTPDNFQSRRPNTSFCFLDIRSPGLGDTAMYLCATSRLQTSGSRETQYFGPGTRLLVL.

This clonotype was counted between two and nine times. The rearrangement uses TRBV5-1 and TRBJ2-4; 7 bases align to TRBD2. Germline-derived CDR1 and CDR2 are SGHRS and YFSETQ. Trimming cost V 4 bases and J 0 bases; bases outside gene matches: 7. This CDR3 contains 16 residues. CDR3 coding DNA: TGCGCCAGCAGCGGGGGGGGACTTCTAGCCAAAAACATTCAGTACTTC. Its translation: CASSGGGLLAKNIQYF.

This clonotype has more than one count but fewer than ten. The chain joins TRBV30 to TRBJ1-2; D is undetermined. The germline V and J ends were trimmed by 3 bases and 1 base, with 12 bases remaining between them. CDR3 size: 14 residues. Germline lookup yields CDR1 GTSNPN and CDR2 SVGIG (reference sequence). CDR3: CAWREGRVNYGYTF. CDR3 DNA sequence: TGTGCCTGGAGGGAAGGCCGGGTTAACTATGGCTACACCTTC. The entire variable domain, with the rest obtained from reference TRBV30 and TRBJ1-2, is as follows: SQTIHQWPATLVQPVGSPLSLECTVEGTSNPNLYWYRQAAGRGLQLLFYSVGIGQISSEVPQNLSASRPQDRQFILSSKKLLLSDSGFYLCAWREGRVNYGYTFGSGTRLTVV.

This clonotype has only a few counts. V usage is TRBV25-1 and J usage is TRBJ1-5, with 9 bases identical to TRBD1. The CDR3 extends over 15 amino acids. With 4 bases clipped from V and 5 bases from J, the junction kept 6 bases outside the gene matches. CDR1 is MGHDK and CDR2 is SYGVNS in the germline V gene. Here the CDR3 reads CASSARTGDHQPQHF. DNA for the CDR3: TGTGCCAGCAGTGCCCGGACAGGGGATCATCAGCCCCAGCATTTT.

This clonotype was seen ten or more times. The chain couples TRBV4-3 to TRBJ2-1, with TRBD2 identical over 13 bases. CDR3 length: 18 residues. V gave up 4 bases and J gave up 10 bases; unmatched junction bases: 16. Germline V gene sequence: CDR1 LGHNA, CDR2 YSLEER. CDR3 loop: CASSPHWAGTSGDGEQFF. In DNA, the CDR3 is TGCGCCAGCAGCCCCCACTGGGCTGGGACTAGCGGGGATGGGGAGCAGTTCTTC.

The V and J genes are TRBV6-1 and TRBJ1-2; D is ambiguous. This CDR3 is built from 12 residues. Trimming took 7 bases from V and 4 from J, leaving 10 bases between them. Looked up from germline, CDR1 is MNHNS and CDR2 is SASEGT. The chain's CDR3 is CASTQDAYGYTF. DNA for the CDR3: TGTGCCAGCACCCAAGATGCCTATGGCTACACCTTC.

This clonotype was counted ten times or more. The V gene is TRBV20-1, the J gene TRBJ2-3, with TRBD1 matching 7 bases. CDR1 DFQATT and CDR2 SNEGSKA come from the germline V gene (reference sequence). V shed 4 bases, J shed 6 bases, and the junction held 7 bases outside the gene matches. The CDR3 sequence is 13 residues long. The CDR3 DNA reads TGCAGTGCTACGGACAGGTTCGGGGATACGCAGTATTTT. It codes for CSATDRFGDTQYF.

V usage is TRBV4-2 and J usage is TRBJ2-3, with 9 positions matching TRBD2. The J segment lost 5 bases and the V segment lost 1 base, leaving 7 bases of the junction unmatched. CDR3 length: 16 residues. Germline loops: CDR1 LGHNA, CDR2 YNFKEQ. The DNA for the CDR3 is TGTGCCAGCAGCCAAGTGGTTTTAGCGGGGGTAGATACGCAGTATTTT. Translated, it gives CASSQVVLAGVDTQYF.

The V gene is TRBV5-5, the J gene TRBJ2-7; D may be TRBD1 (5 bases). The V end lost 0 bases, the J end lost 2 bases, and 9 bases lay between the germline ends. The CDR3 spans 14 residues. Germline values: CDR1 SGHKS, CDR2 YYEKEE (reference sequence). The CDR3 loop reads CASSLGGQTYEQYF. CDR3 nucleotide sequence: TGTGCCAGCAGCTTGGGAGGACAAACCTACGAGCAGTACTTC.

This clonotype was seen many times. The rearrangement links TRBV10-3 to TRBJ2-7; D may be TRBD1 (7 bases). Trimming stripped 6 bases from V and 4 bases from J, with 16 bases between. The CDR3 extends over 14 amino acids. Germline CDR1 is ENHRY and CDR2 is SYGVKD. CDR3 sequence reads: CAIRGGQSSYEQYF. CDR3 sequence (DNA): TGTGCCATCAGGGGGGGACAGAGTTCTTACGAGCAGTACTTC.

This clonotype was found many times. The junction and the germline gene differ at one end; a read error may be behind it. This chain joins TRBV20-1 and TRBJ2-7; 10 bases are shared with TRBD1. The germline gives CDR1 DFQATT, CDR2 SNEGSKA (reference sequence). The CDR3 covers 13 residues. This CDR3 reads CSASWTGGDIMHF. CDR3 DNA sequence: TGCAGTGCTTCCTGGACAGGGGGGGACATTATGCACTTC.

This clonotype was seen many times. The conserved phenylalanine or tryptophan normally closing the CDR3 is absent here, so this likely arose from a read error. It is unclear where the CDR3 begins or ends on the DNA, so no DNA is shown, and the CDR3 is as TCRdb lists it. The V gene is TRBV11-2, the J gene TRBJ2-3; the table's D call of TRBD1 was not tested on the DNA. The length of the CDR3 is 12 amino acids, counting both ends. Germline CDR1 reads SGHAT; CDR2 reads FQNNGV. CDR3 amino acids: CASSLGWGAVGI.

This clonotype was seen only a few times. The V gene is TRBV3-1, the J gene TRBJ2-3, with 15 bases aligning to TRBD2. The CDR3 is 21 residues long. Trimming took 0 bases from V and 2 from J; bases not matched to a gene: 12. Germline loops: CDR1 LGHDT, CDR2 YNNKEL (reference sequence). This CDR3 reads CASSQDPTGLAGGTPTDTQYF. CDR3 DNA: TGTGCCAGCAGCCAAGACCCCACGGGACTAGCGGGGGGCACCCCCACAGATACGCAGTATTTT.

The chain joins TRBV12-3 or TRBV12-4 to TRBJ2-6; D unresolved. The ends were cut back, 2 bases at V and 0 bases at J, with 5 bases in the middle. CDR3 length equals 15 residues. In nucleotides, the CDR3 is TGTGCCAGCAGTTTACTGCGCTCTGGGGCCAACGTCCTGACTTTC. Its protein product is CASSLLRSGANVLTF.